This T cell receptor (beta chain) was sequenced in a study of blood T cell repertoires in COVID-19. This CDR3 has 17 residues. V shed 4 bases, J shed 0 bases, and the junction held 10 bases outside the gene matches. Germline CDR1 LGHDT, CDR2 YNNKEL (reference sequence). Clones were read by immunoSEQ multiplex PCR, and TCRdb kept only the in-frame ones, dropping some. The data show over 55,000 clones, roughly 80% seen once. This clone has only one observation. Sequenced material: peripheral blood. This rearrangement joins TRBV3-1 (or the pseudogene TRBV3-2) to TRBJ1-1, with 8 bases that match TRBD1. This receptor was identified in a human donor in a cohort sampled during active COVID-19. The CDR3 region has the DNA TGTGCCAGCAGCCCAAATGACAGGGGTTCGATGAACACTGAAGCTTTCTTT. It translates to CASSPNDRGSMNTEAFF.